Each of the 11 T cell receptor beta chains below was sequenced from the same sample in a study of T-cell reconstitution after alpha-beta-depleted transplantation in children. Construction of the TCRbeta library involved unique molecular identifiers. TCRdb redid the calling of the PCR reads with MiXCR, one entry per CDR3 protein. This repertoire shows 700,000 to 950,000 distinct CDR3 sequences, 16% found once; its top ten account for under 6%. Sequences were derived from PBMCs, mostly from graft donor cells, sampled 360 days after TCRalphabeta/CD19-depleted stem cell transplant. Receptors were obtained from a male patient aged 10 to 17 who had a stem cell transplant for acute lymphoblastic leukemia, so the T cells may come from the graft donor.

This rearrangement joins TRBV5-6 to TRBJ2-1, with D perhaps matching TRBD2 (6 bases). Trimming removed 0 bases from V and 5 bases from J, with 21 bases in between. This CDR3 spans 18 amino acids. Germline CDR1 is SGHDT and CDR2 is YYEEEE. CDR3 DNA sequence: TGTGCCAGCAGCTTGGTGGGGAGGAGGGGACTCCCCAACAATGAGCAGTTCTTC. Its translation: CASSLVGRRGLPNNEQFF.

The V call is TRBV10-3, the J call TRBJ2-5; no clear D gene. The germline V gene encodes CDR1 ENHRY and CDR2 SYGVKD. CDR3 length: 14 amino acids. V was shortened by 0 bases and J by 4 bases, with 9 bases between the two germline ends. CDR3: CAISESNGVETQYF. Written as DNA, the CDR3 is TGTGCCATCAGTGAGTCAAATGGGGTAGAGACCCAGTACTTC.

The chain employs TRBV5-1 and TRBJ2-7; either TRBD1 or TRBD2 may fit D (6 bases each). Germline V gene lookup returns CDR1 SGHRS and CDR2 YFSETQ. The CDR3 runs 14 residues. Trimming removed 4 bases at V and 7 bases at J, with 18 bases between. This CDR3 reads CASSLIRGPGEQYF. CDR3 nucleotide sequence: TGCGCCAGCAGCCTAATACGGGGGCCGGGGGAGCAGTACTTC.

The gene calls are TRBV3-1 and TRBJ2-1; 7 bases fit TRBD2. The CDR3 is 17 residues long. From germline, CDR1 is LGHDT and CDR2 YNNKEL (reference sequence). The V and J ends lost 1 base and 2 bases, in that order; junction bases with no gene match: 8. The CDR3 nucleotides are TGTGCCAGCAGCCAAGTTTTGGTGACTAGCCCCTACAATGAGCAGTTCTTC. As protein: CASSQVLVTSPYNEQFF.

This clonotype has just a few counts. V is TRBV6-5 and J is TRBJ2-3; TRBD2 is a possible D gene (5 bases). V was pared by 4 bases and J by 0 bases, with 14 bases between. CDR1 MNHEY and CDR2 SVGAGI come from the germline V gene. The CDR3 has 16 residues. The DNA for the CDR3 is TGTGCCAGCAGTTTGGGAGCGGCAGCTAGCACAGATACGCAGTATTTT. Protein: CASSLGAAASTDTQYF.

This chain uses TRBV5-1 with TRBJ2-3; 14 nucleotides match TRBD2. CDR1 is SGHRS and CDR2 is YFSETQ in the germline V gene. This CDR3 is built from 17 residues. V lost 2 bases, J lost 4 bases, and 6 bases stayed unmatched. As DNA, the CDR3 is TGCGCCAGCAGCTTCTACCTGACTAGCGGGAGGGCAGATACGCAGTATTTT. It specifies CASSFYLTSGRADTQYF.

CDR3 amino acids: CASSLKFSYNEQFF. CDR3 in DNA: TGTGCCAGCAGCTTAAAGTTCTCCTACAATGAGCAGTTCTTC. The V gene is TRBV7-8, the J gene TRBJ2-1; D is undetermined. The V gene lost 2 bases and the J gene lost 0 bases, with 5 bases spanning the gap. This CDR3 has 14 residues. From germline, CDR1 is SGHVS and CDR2 FQNEAQ.

The V call is TRBV18, the J call TRBJ2-6; 8 nucleotides align to TRBD2. From germline, CDR1 is KGHSH and CDR2 LQKENI. The CDR3 runs to 19 residues. The V gene end was trimmed by 5 bases and the J gene end by 0 bases; junction bases not matched to a gene: 12. The CDR3: CASSSGGALGDSGANVLTF. In nucleotides, the CDR3 is TGTGCCAGCTCATCCGGGGGGGCGTTAGGGGACTCTGGGGCCAACGTCCTGACTTTC.

This clonotype was detected many times. This chain uses TRBV29-1 with TRBJ2-7; TRBD2 matches at 10 bases. This CDR3 is built from 13 residues. V shed 5 bases and J 1 base; nucleotides not matched to a gene: 2. CDR1 is SQVTM, CDR2 ANQGSEA, per germline. The CDR3 nucleotides read TGCAGCGTTACTAGCGGGACTTCCTACGAGCAGTACTTC. Its translation: CSVTSGTSYEQYF.

The chain uses TRBV20-1 and TRBJ2-1, with no clear D. Germline lookup yields CDR1 DFQATT and CDR2 SNEGSKA (reference sequence). Trimming took 8 bases from V and 2 from J, leaving 13 bases between them. The CDR3 length is 13 residues. CDR3 nucleotides: TGCAGTTACCGGACGGCCACCTACAATGAGCAGTTCTTC. Its translation: CSYRTATYNEQFF.

The chain employs TRBV3-1 and TRBJ2-1, with 14 bases that match TRBD2. Germline assignment: CDR1 LGHDT and CDR2 YNNKEL (reference sequence). CDR3 length: 16 residues. V gave up 3 bases and J gave up 7 bases; unmatched junction bases: 5. Here the CDR3 DNA reads TGTGCCAGCAGCCAGTCGACTAGCGGGAGGGGGAATGAGCAGTTCTTC. Protein sequence: CASSQSTSGRGNEQFF.